These T cell receptor beta chains were read from a single sample in a study of cytomegalovirus exposure and HLA in healthy donors. Clones were read by immunoSEQ multiplex PCR, and TCRdb kept only the in-frame ones, dropping some. This sample carries 200,000 to 300,000 clones, 82% of them seen once, and the ten largest clones take 5.4%. Sequencing was performed on PBMCs. The receptor source for this set is a woman in her 40s in good health and CMV-seropositive. The CDR3 runs from the conserved cysteine through the conserved F or W. D genes are given only for firm matches. Clone size, where shown, is once, few, many, or a class for clones that have expanded.

clone_size,j_call,v_call,d_call,cdr3_aa,cdr3_nt
NA,TRBJ2-7,TRBV7-9,NA,CASSLVPGSYEQYF,TGTGCCAGCAGCTTAGTTCCGGGCTCCTACGAGCAGTACTTC
NA,TRBJ2-2,TRBV6-4,NA,CASSEGVHGGELFF,TGTGCCAGCAGTGAGGGCGTTCATGGCGGGGAGCTGTTTTTT
NA,TRBJ1-2,TRBV4-1,NA,CASSQEGEGNGYTF,TGCGCCAGCAGCCAAGAAGGGGAGGGGAATGGCTACACCTTC
NA,TRBJ2-1,TRBV10-3,TRBD2,CAIGGSGSYNEQFF,TGTGCCATCGGGGGTAGCGGGTCCTACAATGAGCAGTTCTTC
NA,TRBJ1-2,TRBV5-4,NA,CASSLRGDGLGYTF,TGTGCCAGCAGCTTGCGGGGGGACGGACTTGGCTACACCTTC
NA,TRBJ2-2,TRBV14,NA,CASSQEVLANGELFF,TGTGCCAGCAGCCAAGAAGTCCTAGCGAACGGGGAGCTGTTTTTT
few,TRBJ1-2,TRBV5-1,TRBD1,CASSPSGTEIYGYTF,TGCGCCAGCAGCCCGTCCGGGACAGAGATCTATGGCTACACCTTC
NA,TRBJ1-2,TRBV25-1,TRBD1,CASSESDRGLYGYTF,TGTGCCAGCAGTGAATCAGACAGGGGGCTCTATGGCTACACCTTC
NA,TRBJ1-6,TRBV11-3,NA,CASSASGVSPLHF,TGTGCCAGCAGCGCGAGCGGGGTTTCACCCCTCCACTTT
NA,TRBJ1-5,TRBV6-1,NA,CASKGLGALFPQHF,TGTGCCAGCAAAGGATTAGGGGCCCTTTTTCCCCAGCATTTT
NA,TRBJ1-5,TRBV2,NA,CARGASQPQHF,TGTGCCAGAGGGGCGTCCCAGCCCCAGCATTTT
NA,TRBJ2-3,TRBV6-4,TRBD2,CASSDLSGGYTQYF,TGTGCCAGCAGTGATTTGAGCGGGGGGTATACGCAGTATTTT
NA,TRBJ1-1,TRBV18,TRBD1,CASSPTQGQAFF,TGTGCCAGCTCACCTACACAGGGGCAAGCTTTCTTT
NA,TRBJ2-3,TRBV4-1,TRBD1,CASSQDSAGGVEDTQYF,TGCGCCAGCAGCCAAGATAGCGCAGGGGGCGTCGAAGATACGCAGTATTTT
NA,TRBJ2-3,TRBV18,TRBD2,CASSPSSGGATDTQYF,TGTGCCAGCTCACCAAGTAGCGGGGGGGCGACAGATACGCAGTATTTT